This entry describes one TCR beta chain. Its antigen remains unidentified. No per-base quality is available; no much larger clone lies one base away. Sequencing took place on an Illumina NovaSeq 6000. cDNA libraries for TCRalpha and TCRbeta were prepared by 5'RACE using constant-segment primers, with sample barcodes and unique molecular identifiers added. Trizol reagent was used to extract RNA from every sample. The libraries were amplified in two PCR steps, and the second step added a second sample barcode and Illumina TruSeq adapters. Libraries were sequenced on an Illumina NovaSeq with 2 x 150 bp paired-end reads. Per the source publication's procedure: With migec v1.2.7, reads were demultiplexed and then collapsed into UMI-guided consensus sequences. With mixcr v2.1.11, UMI consensuses were aligned to TRA and TRB V and J templates and assembled into clonotypes. Clonotypes were classified as expanded or contracted when called significant by both edgeR and NoisET, with noise models trained on biological replicates. edgeR calls used a false discovery rate-adjusted p below 0.01 and a log2 fold-change threshold of 1. PCA with hierarchical clustering of max-normalized trajectories of the 1000 most abundant clonotypes was used as exploratory dynamics analysis. Each responding clone was given a CD4 or CD8 phenotype based on the CD4+ and CD8+ repertoires, which had been sequenced separately. TCRdb passed the public sequencing reads through fastp at Q25 and MiXCR, retaining productive beta sequences. Entries that share a CDR3 protein sequence are merged under the most common genes and DNA. The authors' filters were not applied to this entry. The sample profile shows around 200,000 distinct CDR3 sequences; approximately 17% of them were found once. The top ten constitute under 4.5% of the sample.

CDR1 LGHNA and CDR2 YSLEER are derived from the germline V gene. V and J are truncated by 4 bases and 1 base respectively, leaving an intervening sequence of 13 bases. The CDR3 holds 15 amino acids from the cysteine to the phenylalanine. CDR3 DNA is the only sequence kept; it has 45 bases, read in frame from the first base. Ficoll-Paque density gradient centrifugation was used to isolate PBMCs. The sample is drawn from a study of T-cell memory formation after mild COVID-19 (dated by TCRdb to the early 2020s). For the wider study: TCR sequence clusters from the two donors were largely donor specific. The cohort was made up of two young adult volunteers, one female and one male, who were previously healthy. Longitudinal TCRalpha and TCRbeta repertoire sequencing tracked T-cell clones expanding and contracting after mild COVID-19 in two donors.

Results and caveats for the whole study, not just this receptor: The study included only a couple of mild cases, and larger cohorts that include severe cases with pre-infection samples were judged to be necessary. The second-wave clones that peaked on day 37 were not confirmed to be SARS-CoV-2 specific. Balanced CD4/CD8 phenotypes were observed for clones contracting from day 15 to 85, whereas a bias towards CD4+ was observed for a second wave of clones expanding from day 15 to 37. The detection of some responding clones in pre-infection memory suggests that pre-existing cross-reactive memory T cells joined the SARS-CoV-2 response. Contracting CD4+ clones turned up mainly in the CM and EM memory subsets, whereas EMRA was where CD8+ clones were enriched.

Recombination linked TRBV4-3 to TRBJ1-1; possibly the D gene is TRBD1, per 5 matching bases. The sequencing sample was made of PBMCs or a T cell subset sorted from them (not recorded which). The clonotype originates from a man between 18 and 35 years old who had mild COVID-19 (a few samples of this study predate the infection). The sample titles of this study are shuffled in the database, so cell type and time point are left out; the donor was told from shared clones. The DNA is as follows: TGCGCCAGCAGCCTATTCGACAGTTCGAACACTGAAGCTTTCTTT. Its protein is CASSLFDSSNTEAFF.